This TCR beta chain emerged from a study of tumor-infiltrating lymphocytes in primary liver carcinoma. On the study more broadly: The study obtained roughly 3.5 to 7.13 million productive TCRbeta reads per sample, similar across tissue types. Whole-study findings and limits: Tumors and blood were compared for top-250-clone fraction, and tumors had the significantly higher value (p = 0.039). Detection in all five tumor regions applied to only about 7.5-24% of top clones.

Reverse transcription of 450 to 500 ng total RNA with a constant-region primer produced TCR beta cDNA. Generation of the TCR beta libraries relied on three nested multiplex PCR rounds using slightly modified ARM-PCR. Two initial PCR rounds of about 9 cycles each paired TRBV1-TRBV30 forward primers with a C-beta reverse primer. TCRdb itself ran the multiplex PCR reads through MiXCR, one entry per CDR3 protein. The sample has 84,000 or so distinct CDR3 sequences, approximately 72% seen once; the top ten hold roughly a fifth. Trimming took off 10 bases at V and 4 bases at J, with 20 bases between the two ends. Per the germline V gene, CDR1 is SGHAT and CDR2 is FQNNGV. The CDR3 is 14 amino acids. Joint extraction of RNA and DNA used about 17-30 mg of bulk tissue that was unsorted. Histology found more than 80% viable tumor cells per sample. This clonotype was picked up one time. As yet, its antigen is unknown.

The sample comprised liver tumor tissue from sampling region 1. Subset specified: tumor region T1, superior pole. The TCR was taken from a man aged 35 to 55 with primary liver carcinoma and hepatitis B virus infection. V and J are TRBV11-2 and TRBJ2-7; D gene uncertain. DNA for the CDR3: TGTGCCAAGAGCTTAACGACACCAATGTACGAGCAGTACTTC. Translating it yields CAKSLTTPMYEQYF.